Below are 23 T cell receptor beta chains sequenced from a single sample in a study of blood T cell repertoires in COVID-19. Using immunoSEQ multiplex PCR, the repertoire was profiled, and TCRdb retains in-frame clones only, with some absent. The sample has some 150,000 clones, 70% to 85% seen once. Source material: peripheral blood. These receptor sequences come from a woman in her 50s in a cohort sampled during active or convalescent COVID-19.

The chain uses TRBV7-9 and TRBJ2-7; TRBD1 matches 8 bases. Germline V lookup: CDR1 SEHNR, CDR2 FQNEAQ (reference sequence). With 1 base clipped from V and 0 bases from J, the junction kept 5 bases outside the gene matches. There are 16 residues in the CDR3. CDR3 DNA sequence: TGTGCCAGCAGCTTAGAAGGGACAGGTCGCTCCTACGAGCAGTACTTC. Encoded protein: CASSLEGTGRSYEQYF. The whole variable domain, filled in from reference TRBV7-9 and TRBJ2-7, reads DTGVSQNPRHKITKRGQNVTFRCDPISEHNRLYWYRQTLGQGPEFLTYFQNEAQLEKSRLLSDRFSAERPKGSFSTLEIQRTEQGDSAMYLCASSLEGTGRSYEQYFGPGTRLTVT.

A few counts support this clone. J is TRBJ2-2 and V is TRBV24-1; 9 bases are shared with TRBD1. V shed 3 bases, J shed 3 bases, and the junction held 4 bases outside the gene matches. This CDR3 has 16 amino acids. CDR1 and CDR2 (germline): KGHDR, SFDVKD. The DNA of the CDR3 is TGTGCCACCAGTGATCCGGACAGGGGTGACACCGGGGAGCTGTTTTTT. Translating gives CATSDPDRGDTGELFF.

The chain couples TRBV7-6 to TRBJ2-7; 8 bases match TRBD2. The CDR3 is 15 amino acids. The J segment lost 3 bases and the V segment lost 2 bases, leaving 6 bases of the junction unmatched. Germline V gene lookup returns CDR1 SGHVS and CDR2 FNYEAQ. The CDR3 loop reads CASSLRAGALYEQYF. The DNA of the CDR3 is TGTGCCAGCAGCTTACGAGCGGGGGCCCTCTACGAGCAGTACTTC.

This chain joins TRBV5-1 and TRBJ1-4; D remains unclear. V lost 7 bases and J 3 bases, leaving 16 bases between the germline ends. The germline V gene has CDR1 SGHRS and CDR2 YFSETQ. The CDR3 covers 15 residues. CDR3: CASRTTSGPNEKLFF. The CDR3 bases are TGCGCCAGCCGAACGACCAGCGGACCTAATGAAAAACTGTTTTTT.

The chain carries TRBV4-1 and TRBJ2-7; no definite D call. In germline, CDR1 is MGHRA, CDR2 YSYEKL. There are 14 residues in the CDR3. Trimming cost V 1 base and J 0 bases, with 7 bases left between them. CDR3 DNA: TGCGCCAGCAGCCAAGTCGCAGGCTCCTACGAGCAGTACTTC. Translated, it gives CASSQVAGSYEQYF.

This clone was picked up many times. The chain is built from TRBV30 and TRBJ2-2; TRBD2 aligns across 8 bases. This CDR3 spans 14 amino acids. Germline V gene lookup returns CDR1 GTSNPN and CDR2 SVGIG (reference sequence). V trimming: 7 bases; J trimming: 7 bases; junction bases outside the gene matches: 11. The CDR3 DNA is TGTGCCTCACGTAGCCGGGGGGGCTTCGGGGAGCTGTTTTTT. It specifies CASRSRGGFGELFF. The complete variable domain, with remaining parts taken from reference TRBV30 and TRBJ2-2, reads SQTIHQWPATLVQPVGSPLSLECTVEGTSNPNLYWYRQAAGRGLQLLFYSVGIGQISSEVPQNLSASRPQDRQFILSSKKLLLSDSGFYLCASRSRGGFGELFFGEGSRLTVL.

The chain joins TRBV18 to TRBJ1-1; no reliable D call. CDR3 length: 12 amino acids. Germline V gives CDR1 KGHSH, CDR2 LQKENI. V lost 5 bases, J lost 0 bases, and 4 bases lay in between. The CDR3 spells CASSFLNTEAFF. In DNA form, the CDR3 reads TGTGCCAGCTCATTCTTGAACACTGAAGCTTTCTTT.

This clone was recorded once. This chain joins TRBV19 and TRBJ2-1; 11 bases fit TRBD1. The germline V gene has CDR1 LNHDA and CDR2 SQIVND (reference sequence). With 4 bases clipped from V and 6 bases from J, the junction kept 2 bases outside the gene matches. The CDR3 contains 14 residues. CDR3 DNA sequence: TGTGCCAGTAGTAGGGACAGGGGGGGCAATGAGCAGTTCTTC. This sequence encodes CASSRDRGGNEQFF.

This clone appeared a few times. The chain is built from TRBV11-2 and TRBJ2-7; 10 nucleotides line up with TRBD2. The V gene's germline CDR1 is SGHAT and CDR2 FQNNGV. Trimming removed 4 bases from V and 3 bases from J; junction bases left unmatched: 6. This CDR3 is 15 amino acids long. The CDR3 sequence is CASSSRLAGSYEQYF. CDR3 in DNA: TGTGCCAGCAGCTCCCGACTAGCGGGTAGCTACGAGCAGTACTTC.

The genes are TRBV19 and TRBJ1-2, with 9 bases that match TRBD1. The CDR3 is made up of 15 amino acids. With 5 bases clipped from V and 10 bases from J, the junction kept 14 bases outside the gene matches. The germline V gene has CDR1 LNHDA and CDR2 SQIVND (reference sequence). The CDR3 here is CASSYAGTGSYTYTF. The CDR3, as DNA: TGTGCCAGTAGTTATGCCGGGACAGGGTCCTACACCTACACCTTC.

The rearrangement joins TRBV29-1 to TRBJ2-5; 10 nucleotides agree with TRBD1. The germline CDR1 and CDR2 sequences are SQVTM and ANQGSEA. This CDR3 spans 16 amino acids. The V segment lost 3 bases and the J segment 2 bases; nucleotides outside the gene matches: 9. The CDR3 spells CSVDGRQGANQETQYF. CDR3 sequence (DNA): TGCAGCGTTGATGGTAGACAGGGGGCAAATCAAGAGACCCAGTACTTC.

The chain recombines TRBV6-2 or TRBV6-3 with TRBJ2-2; 11 nucleotides align to TRBD1. CDR1 and CDR2 from the germline V gene are MNHEY and SVGEGT. V shed 0 bases and J 6 bases; nucleotides not matched to a gene: 12. The CDR3 runs to 19 residues. In DNA, the CDR3 is TGTGCCAGCAGTTACTCGGGACAGGGGGTCTGGAAGGTTTCCGGGGAGCTGTTTTTT. It yields the protein CASSYSGQGVWKVSGELFF.

There are many counts of this clone. J is TRBJ1-2 and V is TRBV7-8, with D uncertain. CDR3 length: 14 amino acids. V lost 3 bases to trimming and J lost 1 base, with 9 bases between them. CDR1 and CDR2 from the germline V gene are SGHVS and FQNEAQ. CDR3 DNA: TGTGCCAGCAGCTTCTACGGGGATAACTATGGCTACACCTTC. This encodes CASSFYGDNYGYTF.

The table lists this clone with many counts. The chain carries TRBV10-3 and TRBJ1-6; 9 nucleotides agree with TRBD1. Germline lookup yields CDR1 ENHRY and CDR2 SYGVKD. J gave up 14 bases and V 7 bases, and 12 bases lay outside the gene matches. The CDR3 covers 14 residues. The CDR3 nucleotides read TGTGCCATCAATTCCGGGACAGGGAGAGATTCCCTCCACTTT. This sequence encodes CAINSGTGRDSLHF.

The chain employs TRBV11-2 and TRBJ2-7; D ambiguous. CDR3 size: 12 residues. Germline CDR1 SGHAT, CDR2 FQNNGV. Trimming took off 4 bases at V and 0 bases at J, with 4 bases between the two ends. The CDR3 protein is CASSSNSYEQYF. The CDR3, as DNA: TGTGCCAGCAGCTCAAACTCCTACGAGCAGTACTTC.

In its sample, this clone was seen once. The rearrangement joins TRBV19 to TRBJ1-5; D is possibly TRBD1 (5 bases). The CDR3 totals 15 residues. Germline CDR1 LNHDA, CDR2 SQIVND (reference sequence). Between the trimmed V and J ends, which lost 1 base and 4 bases, there was a span of 11 bases. The CDR3 region is CASSIGARGNQPQHF. Written as DNA, the CDR3 is TGTGCCAGTAGTATAGGGGCAAGGGGTAATCAGCCCCAGCATTTT.

This rearrangement joins TRBV3-1 (or the pseudogene TRBV3-2) to TRBJ2-7, with 9 bases aligning to TRBD1. CDR1 and CDR2 (germline): LGHDT, YNNKEL (reference sequence). The CDR3 contains 16 residues. Germline trimming cut 1 base from V and 3 bases from J; bases unmatched to any gene: 7. The CDR3 here is CASSQGDRVTYYEQYF. DNA for the CDR3: TGTGCCAGCAGCCAAGGGGACAGGGTGACATACTACGAGCAGTACTTC.

This chain links TRBV9 with TRBJ2-7; the D gene is possibly TRBD1 (6 bases). Germline assignment: CDR1 SGDLS and CDR2 YYNGEE. The CDR3 sequence is 12 residues long. V was trimmed by 3 bases and J by 3 bases, leaving 7 bases between them. This CDR3 reads CASSGTDYEQYF. The CDR3 DNA sequence: TGTGCCAGCAGCGGGACAGACTACGAGCAGTACTTC.

This chain uses TRBV6-6 with TRBJ2-6; 7 bases are a match to TRBD1. The V and J ends lost 6 bases and 4 bases, in that order; junction bases with no gene match: 3. This CDR3 is built from 14 residues. Germline loops: CDR1 MNHNY, CDR2 SVGAGI (reference sequence). The CDR3 DNA reads as TGTGCCAGCAGCACAGGGGCCGGGGCCAACGTCCTGACTTTC. Its protein product is CASSTGAGANVLTF.

This chain connects TRBV7-8 to TRBJ2-2; D is unclear. The CDR3 length is 14 residues. Trimming left V 4 bases short and J 0 bases short, with 6 bases between. Germline assignment: CDR1 SGHVS and CDR2 FQNEAQ. The CDR3: CASSSGPNTGELFF. CDR3 coding DNA: TGTGCCAGCAGCTCTGGGCCGAACACCGGGGAGCTGTTTTTT.

This clone has just one count. This rearrangement joins TRBV2 to TRBJ2-2; D possibly corresponds to TRBD2 (5 bases). From germline, CDR1 is SNHLY and CDR2 FYNNEI. The length of the CDR3 is 15 residues. Trimming stripped 4 bases from V and 0 bases from J, with 9 bases between. The DNA for the CDR3 is TGTGCCAGCAGTGGTGGGAGCGCGAACACCGGGGAGCTGTTTTTT. This gives the protein CASSGGSANTGELFF.

This chain joins TRBV11-1 and TRBJ1-6; 9 bases fit TRBD1. CDR1 is SGHAT, CDR2 FQDESV, per germline (reference sequence). The CDR3 spans 15 residues. J was trimmed by 9 bases and V by 5 bases; bases with no gene match: 8. CDR3 in amino acids: CASSGGQGRSSPLHF. In DNA, the CDR3 is TGTGCCAGCAGCGGGGGACAGGGTAGAAGTTCACCCCTCCACTTT.

The CDR3 DNA reads TGTGCCAGTAGACCGACAGGGGGCGAAACTGTCGCGCAGTACTTC. This codes for CASRPTGGETVAQYF. J is TRBJ2-7 and V is TRBV19, with 10 bases aligning to TRBD1. Germline lookup yields CDR1 LNHDA and CDR2 SQIVND (reference sequence). The CDR3 covers 15 residues. V lost 6 bases to trimming and J lost 9 bases; unmatched junction nucleotides: 14.